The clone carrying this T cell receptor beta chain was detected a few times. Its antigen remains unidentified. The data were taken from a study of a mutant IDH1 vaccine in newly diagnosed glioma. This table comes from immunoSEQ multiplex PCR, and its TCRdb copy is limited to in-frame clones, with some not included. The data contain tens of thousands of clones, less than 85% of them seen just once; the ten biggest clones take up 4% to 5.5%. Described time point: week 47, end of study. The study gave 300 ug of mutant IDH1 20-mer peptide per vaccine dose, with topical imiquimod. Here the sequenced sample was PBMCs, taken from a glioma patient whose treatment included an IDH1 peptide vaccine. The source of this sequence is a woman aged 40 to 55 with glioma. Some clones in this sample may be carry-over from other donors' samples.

The chain's CDR3 is CASHAGLNTEAFF. The DNA of the CDR3 is TGTGCCAGCCATGCGGGGCTCAACACTGAAGCTTTCTTT. The chain combines TRBV2 with TRBJ1-1; D is perhaps TRBD1 (5 bases). Germline CDR1 is SNHLY and CDR2 is FYNNEI. V lost 8 bases and J 2 bases, leaving 12 bases between the germline ends. The length of the CDR3 is 13 residues.